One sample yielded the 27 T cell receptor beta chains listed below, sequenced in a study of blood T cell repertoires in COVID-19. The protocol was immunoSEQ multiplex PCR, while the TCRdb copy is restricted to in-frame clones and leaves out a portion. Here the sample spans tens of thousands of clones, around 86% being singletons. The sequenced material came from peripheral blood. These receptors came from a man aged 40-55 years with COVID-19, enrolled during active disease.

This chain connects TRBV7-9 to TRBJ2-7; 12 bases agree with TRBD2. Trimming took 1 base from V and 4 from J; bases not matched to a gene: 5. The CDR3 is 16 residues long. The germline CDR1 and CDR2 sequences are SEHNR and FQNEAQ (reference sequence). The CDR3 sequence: CASSLEGLAGVYEQYF. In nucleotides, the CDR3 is TGTGCCAGCAGCTTAGAGGGACTAGCGGGCGTGTACGAGCAGTACTTC.

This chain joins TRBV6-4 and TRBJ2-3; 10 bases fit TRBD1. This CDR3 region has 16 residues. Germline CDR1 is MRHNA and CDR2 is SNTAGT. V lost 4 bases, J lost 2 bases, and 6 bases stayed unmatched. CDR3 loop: CASSASTGGVTDTQYF. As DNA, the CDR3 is TGTGCCAGCAGTGCTTCGACAGGGGGCGTCACAGATACGCAGTATTTT.

As DNA, the CDR3 is TGTGCCAGTACCCCCGGGGCGGGGTACTACAATGAGCAGTTCTTC. Translating gives CASTPGAGYYNEQFF. The chain recombines TRBV19 with TRBJ2-1, with D tentatively TRBD2 (6 bases). The length of the CDR3 is 15 residues. V gave up 7 bases and J gave up 3 bases, with 16 bases separating them. Germline V gene sequence: CDR1 LNHDA, CDR2 SQIVND (reference sequence). Drawing the rest from reference TRBV19 and TRBJ2-1, the complete variable domain is DGGITQSPKYLFRKEGQNVTLSCEQNLNHDAMYWYRQDPGQGLRLIYYSQIVNDFQKGDIAEGYSVSREKKESFPLTVTSAQKNPTAFYLCASTPGAGYYNEQFFGPGTRLTVL.

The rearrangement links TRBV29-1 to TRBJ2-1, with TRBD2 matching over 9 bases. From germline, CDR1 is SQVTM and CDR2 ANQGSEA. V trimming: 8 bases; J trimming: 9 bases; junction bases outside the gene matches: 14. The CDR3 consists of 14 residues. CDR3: CSSSKGGGAGEQFF. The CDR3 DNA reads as TGCAGCTCTTCGAAGGGCGGGGGGGCCGGTGAGCAGTTCTTC.

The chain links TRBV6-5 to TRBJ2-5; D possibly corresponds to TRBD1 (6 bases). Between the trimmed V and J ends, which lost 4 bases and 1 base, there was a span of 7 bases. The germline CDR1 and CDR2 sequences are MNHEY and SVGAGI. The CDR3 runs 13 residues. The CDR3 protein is CASSLDSQETQYF. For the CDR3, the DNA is TGTGCCAGCAGTTTGGACAGCCAAGAGACCCAGTACTTC.

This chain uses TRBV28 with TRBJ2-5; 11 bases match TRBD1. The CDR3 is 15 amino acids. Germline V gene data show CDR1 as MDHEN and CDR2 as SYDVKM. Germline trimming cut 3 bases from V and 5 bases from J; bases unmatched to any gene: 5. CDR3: CASSFGGTGGETQYF. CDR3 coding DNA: TGTGCCAGCAGTTTTGGAGGGACAGGGGGTGAGACCCAGTACTTC.

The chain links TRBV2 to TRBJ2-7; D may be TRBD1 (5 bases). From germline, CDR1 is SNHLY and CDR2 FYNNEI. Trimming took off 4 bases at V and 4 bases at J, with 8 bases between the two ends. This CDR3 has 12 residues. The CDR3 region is CASSGAGYEQYF. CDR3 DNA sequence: TGTGCCAGCAGTGGTGCAGGGTACGAGCAGTACTTC.

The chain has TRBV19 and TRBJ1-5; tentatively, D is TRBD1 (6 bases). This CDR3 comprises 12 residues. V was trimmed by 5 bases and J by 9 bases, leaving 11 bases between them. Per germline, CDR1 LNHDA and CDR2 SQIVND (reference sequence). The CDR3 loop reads CASSDLDRPQHF. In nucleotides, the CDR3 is TGTGCCAGTAGTGACCTGGACAGGCCCCAGCATTTT.

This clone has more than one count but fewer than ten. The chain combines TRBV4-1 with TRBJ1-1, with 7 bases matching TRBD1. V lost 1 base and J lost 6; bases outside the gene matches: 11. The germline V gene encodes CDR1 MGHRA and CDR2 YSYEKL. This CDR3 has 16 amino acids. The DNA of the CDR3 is TGCGCCAGCAGCCAAGGGGGGACAGTTGGGTTCCCTGAAGCTTTCTTT. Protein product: CASSQGGTVGFPEAFF.

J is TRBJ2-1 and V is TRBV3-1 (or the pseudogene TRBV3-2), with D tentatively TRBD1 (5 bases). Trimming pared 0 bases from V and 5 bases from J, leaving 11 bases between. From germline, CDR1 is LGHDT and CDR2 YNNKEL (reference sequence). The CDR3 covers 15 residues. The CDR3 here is CASSQERGWDNEQFF. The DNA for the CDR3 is TGTGCCAGCAGCCAAGAAAGGGGTTGGGACAATGAGCAGTTCTTC.

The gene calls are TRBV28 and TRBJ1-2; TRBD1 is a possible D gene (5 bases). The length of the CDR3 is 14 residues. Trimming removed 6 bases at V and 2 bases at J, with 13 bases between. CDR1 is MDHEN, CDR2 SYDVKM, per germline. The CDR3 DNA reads TGTGCCAGCAGCATCCCAGGGAAGAACTATGGCTACACCTTC. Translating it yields CASSIPGKNYGYTF.

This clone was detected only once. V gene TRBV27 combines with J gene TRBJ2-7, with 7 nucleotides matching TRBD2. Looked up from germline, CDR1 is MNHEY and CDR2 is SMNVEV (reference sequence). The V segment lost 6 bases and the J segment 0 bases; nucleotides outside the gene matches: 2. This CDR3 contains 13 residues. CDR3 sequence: CASRGGSSYEQYF. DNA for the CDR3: TGTGCCAGCAGGGGGGGGAGCTCCTACGAGCAGTACTTC.

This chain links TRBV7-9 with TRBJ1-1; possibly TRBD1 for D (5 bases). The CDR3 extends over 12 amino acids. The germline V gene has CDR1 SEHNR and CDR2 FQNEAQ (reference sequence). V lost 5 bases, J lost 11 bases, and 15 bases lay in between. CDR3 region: CASSDAGRRAFF. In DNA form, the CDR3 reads TGTGCCAGCAGCGATGCGGGGCGCCGGGCTTTCTTT.

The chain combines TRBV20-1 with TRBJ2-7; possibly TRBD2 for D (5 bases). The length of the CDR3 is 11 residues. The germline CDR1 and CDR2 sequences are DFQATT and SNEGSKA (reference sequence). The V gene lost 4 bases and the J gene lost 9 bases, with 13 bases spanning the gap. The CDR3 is CSAMLGGGQYF. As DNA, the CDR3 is TGCAGTGCTATGTTGGGCGGAGGGCAGTACTTC.

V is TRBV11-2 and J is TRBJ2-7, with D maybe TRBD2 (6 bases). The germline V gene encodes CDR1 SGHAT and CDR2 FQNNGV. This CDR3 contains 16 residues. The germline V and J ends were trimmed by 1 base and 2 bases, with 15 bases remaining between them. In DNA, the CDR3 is TGTGCCAGCAGCTTAGTGGAGACTAGAGACCCCTACGAGCAGTACTTC. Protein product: CASSLVETRDPYEQYF.

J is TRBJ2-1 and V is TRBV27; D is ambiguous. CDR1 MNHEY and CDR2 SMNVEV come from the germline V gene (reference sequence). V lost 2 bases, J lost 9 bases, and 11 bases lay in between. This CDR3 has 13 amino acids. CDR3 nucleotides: TGTGCCAGCAGTTTACGGTACGGCGGTGAGCAGTTCTTC. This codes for CASSLRYGGEQFF.

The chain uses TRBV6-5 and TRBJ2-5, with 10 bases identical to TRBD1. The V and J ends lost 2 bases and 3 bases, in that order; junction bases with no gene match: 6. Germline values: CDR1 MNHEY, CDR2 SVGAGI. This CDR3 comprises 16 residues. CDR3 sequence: CASSYNVGQGKETQYF. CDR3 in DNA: TGTGCCAGCAGTTACAACGTGGGACAGGGGAAAGAGACCCAGTACTTC.

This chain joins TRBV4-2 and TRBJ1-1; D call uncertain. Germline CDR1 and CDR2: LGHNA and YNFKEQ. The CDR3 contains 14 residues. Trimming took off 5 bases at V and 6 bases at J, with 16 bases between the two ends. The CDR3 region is CASSSRLSQAEAFF. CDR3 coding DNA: TGTGCCAGCAGCTCCAGGCTTTCCCAGGCTGAAGCTTTCTTT.

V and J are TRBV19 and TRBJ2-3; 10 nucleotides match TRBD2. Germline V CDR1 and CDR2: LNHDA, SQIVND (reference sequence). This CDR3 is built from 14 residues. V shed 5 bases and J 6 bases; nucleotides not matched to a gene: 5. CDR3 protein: CASSYGLAADTQYF. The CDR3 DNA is TGTGCCAGTAGTTACGGACTAGCGGCCGATACGCAGTATTTT.

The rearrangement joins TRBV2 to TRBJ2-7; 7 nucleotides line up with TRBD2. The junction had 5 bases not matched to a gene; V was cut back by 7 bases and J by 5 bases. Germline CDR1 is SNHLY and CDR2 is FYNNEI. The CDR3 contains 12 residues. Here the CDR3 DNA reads TGTGCCAGCACCTGGGAGGGACACGAGCAGTACTTC. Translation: CASTWEGHEQYF.

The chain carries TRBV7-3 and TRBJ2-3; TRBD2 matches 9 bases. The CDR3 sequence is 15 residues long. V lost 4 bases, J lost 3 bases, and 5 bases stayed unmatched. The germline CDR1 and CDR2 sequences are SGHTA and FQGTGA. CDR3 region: CASSWASGVTDTQYF. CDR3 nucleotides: TGTGCCAGCAGCTGGGCTAGCGGGGTGACAGATACGCAGTATTTT.

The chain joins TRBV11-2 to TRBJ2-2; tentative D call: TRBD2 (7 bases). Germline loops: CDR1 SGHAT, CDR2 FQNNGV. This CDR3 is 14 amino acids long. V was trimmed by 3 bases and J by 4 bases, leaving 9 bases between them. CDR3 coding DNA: TGTGCCAGCAGCTTGGGGGGGCTCACCGGGGAGCTGTTTTTT. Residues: CASSLGGLTGELFF.

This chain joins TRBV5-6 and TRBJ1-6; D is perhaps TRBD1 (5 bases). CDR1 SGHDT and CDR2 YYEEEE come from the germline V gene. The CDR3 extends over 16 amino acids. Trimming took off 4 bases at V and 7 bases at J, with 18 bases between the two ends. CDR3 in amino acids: CASSKQGVSWNSPLHF. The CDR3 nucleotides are TGTGCCAGCAGCAAACAAGGGGTGTCGTGGAATTCACCCCTCCACTTT. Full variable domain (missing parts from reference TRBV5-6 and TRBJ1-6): DAGVTQSPTHLIKTRGQQVTLRCSPKSGHDTVSWYQQALGQGPQFIFQYYEEEERQRGNFPDRFSGHQFPNYSSELNVNALLLGDSALYLCASSKQGVSWNSPLHFGNGTRLTVT.

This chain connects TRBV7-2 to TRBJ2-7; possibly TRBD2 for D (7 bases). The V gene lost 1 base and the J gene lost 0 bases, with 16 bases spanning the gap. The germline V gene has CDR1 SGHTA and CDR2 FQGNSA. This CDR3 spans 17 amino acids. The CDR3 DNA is TGTGCCAGCAGCTTAGAAGGGGGAGGGGCGCTCTCCTACGAGCAGTACTTC. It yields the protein CASSLEGGGALSYEQYF.

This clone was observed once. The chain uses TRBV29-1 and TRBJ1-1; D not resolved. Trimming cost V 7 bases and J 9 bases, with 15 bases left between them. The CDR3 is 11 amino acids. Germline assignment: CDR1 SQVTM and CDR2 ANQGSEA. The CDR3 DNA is TGCAGCGCTGTGGAGGGTCTTAAAGCTTTCTTT. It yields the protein CSAVEGLKAFF.

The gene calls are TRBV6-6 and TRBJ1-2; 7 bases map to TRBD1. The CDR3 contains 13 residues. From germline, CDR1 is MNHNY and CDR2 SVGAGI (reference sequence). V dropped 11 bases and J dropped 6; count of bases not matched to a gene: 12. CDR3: CASTRQGWDGYTF. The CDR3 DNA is TGTGCCTCCACAAGACAGGGATGGGATGGCTACACCTTC.

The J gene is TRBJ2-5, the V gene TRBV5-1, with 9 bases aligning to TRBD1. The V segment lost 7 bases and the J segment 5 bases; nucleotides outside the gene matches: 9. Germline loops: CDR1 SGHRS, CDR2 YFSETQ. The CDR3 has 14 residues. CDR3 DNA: TGCGCCAGCGTCCGGGACAGGGCTGAGGAGACCCAGTACTTC. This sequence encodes CASVRDRAEETQYF.